The 27 T cell receptor beta chains given below trace back to one sample, sequenced in a study of blood T cell repertoires in COVID-19 (dated by TCRdb to about 2020). The library came from the immunoSEQ multiplex PCR assay. Held by TCRdb, this immuneACCESS table contains in-frame sequences only and omits some clones. Under half of the omission traces to an unresolved V gene where checked; the cause of the rest is unknown. The sample yields roughly 38,000 clones; 70% to 90% were counted once. Around 5% of the sample is held by the ten biggest clonotypes. Sequences were obtained from peripheral blood. Receptor source: a middle-aged man with active COVID-19.

The J gene is TRBJ1-5, the V gene TRBV2, with 8 bases aligning to TRBD1. Germline trimming cut 6 bases from V and 5 bases from J; bases unmatched to any gene: 6. Germline V gene lookup returns CDR1 SNHLY and CDR2 FYNNEI. This CDR3 is 14 amino acids long. CDR3 residues: CASSLGQAHQPQHF. CDR3 DNA sequence: TGTGCCAGCAGCTTGGGACAGGCTCATCAGCCCCAGCATTTT.

The CDR3 bases are TGTGCCAGCAGCGTAAGGGGTTGGGGCGGGGACACAGATACGCAGTATTTT. Protein: CASSVRGWGGDTDTQYF. The chain links TRBV9 to TRBJ2-3, with D possibly matching TRBD2 (6 bases). V was shortened by 1 base and J by 2 bases, with 17 bases between the two germline ends. Germline lookup yields CDR1 SGDLS and CDR2 YYNGEE. This CDR3 has 17 residues.

This clone was seen more than once but under ten times. This chain connects TRBV4-3 to TRBJ2-2, with 9 bases identical to TRBD2. CDR3 length: 16 amino acids. CDR1 LGHNA and CDR2 YSLEER come from the germline V gene. Unmatched junction bases numbered 7, after V lost 4 bases and J lost 4 bases. The CDR3 coding sequence is TGCGCCAGCAGCCTGCGGACTAGCGCAGTCACCGGGGAGCTGTTTTTT. Translated, it gives CASSLRTSAVTGELFF.

CDR3 amino acids: CATTKSSYNEQFF. In nucleotides, the CDR3 is TGTGCCACCACCAAGAGCTCCTACAATGAGCAGTTCTTC. The chain combines TRBV15 with TRBJ2-1; D remains ambiguous. The V gene's germline CDR1 is LNHNV and CDR2 YYDKDF (reference sequence). Trimming pared 7 bases from V and 0 bases from J, leaving 7 bases between. The CDR3 is 13 residues long.

This clone was observed a few times. The chain couples TRBV29-1 to TRBJ1-1; TRBD1 is a possible D gene (5 bases). The CDR3 runs to 13 residues. Trimming removed 4 bases at V and 1 base at J, with 10 bases between. Germline loops: CDR1 SQVTM, CDR2 ANQGSEA. The CDR3 loop reads CSVVPGQNTEAFF. CDR3 bases: TGCAGCGTTGTACCAGGACAGAACACTGAAGCTTTCTTT.

This clone was picked up a small number of times. The chain carries TRBV7-8 and TRBJ1-2; maybe TRBD1 (5 bases). CDR1 and CDR2 (germline): SGHVS, FQNEAQ. V gave up 1 base and J gave up 2 bases, with 11 bases separating them. The CDR3 consists of 15 residues. CDR3 sequence: CASSLGVGANYGYTF. For the CDR3, the DNA is TGTGCCAGCAGCTTAGGGGTAGGGGCGAACTATGGCTACACCTTC.

The V gene is TRBV29-1, the J gene TRBJ2-6; D might be TRBD2 (6 bases). The CDR3 spans 17 residues. Trimming removed 4 bases from V and 0 bases from J, with 16 bases in between. Germline V gene sequence: CDR1 SQVTM, CDR2 ANQGSEA. This CDR3 is CSVGHAGSNSGANVLTF. CDR3 DNA: TGCAGCGTTGGGCATGCGGGGAGCAACTCTGGGGCCAACGTCCTGACTTTC.

The chain combines TRBV28 with TRBJ2-7; D unclear. Looked up from germline, CDR1 is MDHEN and CDR2 is SYDVKM. The CDR3 totals 12 residues. The V gene lost 3 bases and the J gene lost 6 bases, with 9 bases spanning the gap. The CDR3 bases are TGTGCCAGCAGTTTTTACCTAGGCGAGCAGTACTTC. The encoded protein is CASSFYLGEQYF.

The chain couples TRBV6-5 to TRBJ2-7; D is unresolved. V was clipped by 2 bases and J by 0 bases, with 8 bases between them. This CDR3 has 14 residues. Germline loops: CDR1 MNHEY, CDR2 SVGAGI. The CDR3 DNA reads as TGTGCCAGCAGTTACCTCAGAACCTCCTACGAGCAGTACTTC. Translation: CASSYLRTSYEQYF.

This chain links TRBV5-1 with TRBJ1-5; possibly TRBD1 for D (6 bases). The CDR3 extends over 14 amino acids. CDR1 SGHRS and CDR2 YFSETQ come from the germline V gene. Trimming shortened V by 5 bases and J by 7 bases, and 16 bases separated the two germline ends. The CDR3 DNA follows: TGCGCCAGCAGACAGGGCCCTGGAGAACAGCCCCAGCATTTT. This codes for CASRQGPGEQPQHF.

This chain links TRBV11-2 with TRBJ1-1, with D possibly TRBD1 on 5 matching bases. Germline CDR1 reads SGHAT; CDR2 reads FQNNGV. CDR3 length equals 13 residues. V was cut by 1 base and J by 5 bases, with 8 bases left in between. CDR3 amino acids: CASSLVAGTEAFF. The CDR3 DNA reads as TGTGCCAGCAGCTTAGTCGCAGGGACTGAAGCTTTCTTT.

The chain uses TRBV2 and TRBJ2-3; D ambiguous. Germline V lookup: CDR1 SNHLY, CDR2 FYNNEI. This CDR3 comprises 15 residues. The V and J ends lost 2 bases and 4 bases respectively, with 13 bases between them. The DNA for the CDR3 is TGTGCCAGCAGTGAATTCGTCAGTTCGTCAGATACGCAGTATTTT. This codes for CASSEFVSSSDTQYF.

This clone was picked up one time. This rearrangement joins TRBV6-4 to TRBJ2-4; D might be TRBD1 (5 bases). The germline CDR1 and CDR2 sequences are MRHNA and SNTAGT. V lost 0 bases and J lost 13, with 13 bases in between. This CDR3 spans 13 amino acids. CDR3 bases: TGTGCCAGCAGTGACTCGAGTACAGGCAAGCAGTACTTC. It is translated as CASSDSSTGKQYF.

V and J are TRBV28 and TRBJ2-1; TRBD2 matches at 8 bases. The germline V gene encodes CDR1 MDHEN and CDR2 SYDVKM. With V trimmed by 3 bases and J by 7 bases, 5 bases remained unmatched. The CDR3 loop spans 14 amino acids. The CDR3 bases are TGTGCCAGCAGTTTCGGCGGGGGGCCGAATGAGCAGTTCTTC. Protein product: CASSFGGGPNEQFF.

This clone showed up just a few times. V and J are TRBV6-1 and TRBJ2-7, with D maybe TRBD1 (5 bases). Germline V gene lookup returns CDR1 MNHNS and CDR2 SASEGT. The length of the CDR3 is 13 residues. The V end was cut by 3 bases, the J end by 2 bases, with 8 bases between. CDR3 region: CASSEGQTYEQYF. The CDR3 region has the DNA TGTGCCAGCAGTGAGGGGCAGACCTACGAGCAGTACTTC.

The rearrangement links TRBV20-1 to TRBJ1-1; D gene uncertain. Per germline, CDR1 DFQATT and CDR2 SNEGSKA (reference sequence). Trimming pared 3 bases from V and 0 bases from J, leaving 8 bases between. CDR3 length: 13 amino acids. The DNA for the CDR3 is TGCAGTGCTAGTGTGCACATGAACACTGAAGCTTTCTTT. It codes for CSASVHMNTEAFF.

This clone appeared once. The V gene is TRBV5-1, the J gene TRBJ2-2; maybe TRBD2 (5 bases). Trimming left V 2 bases short and J 5 bases short, with 13 bases between. This CDR3 comprises 15 residues. Germline loops: CDR1 SGHRS, CDR2 YFSETQ. DNA for the CDR3: TGCGCCAGCAGCTTCTCTAGAGGGCAGACCGGGGAGCTGTTTTTT. It specifies CASSFSRGQTGELFF.

The chain combines TRBV6-5 with TRBJ2-7; 7 bases are a match to TRBD1. CDR3 length equals 14 residues. Trimming took 6 bases from V and 2 from J; bases not matched to a gene: 7. From germline, CDR1 is MNHEY and CDR2 SVGAGI. The CDR3 sequence is CASRTTGNPYEQYF. The CDR3 nucleotides read TGTGCCAGCAGGACGACAGGGAACCCCTACGAGCAGTACTTC.

The rearrangement uses TRBV7-2 and TRBJ2-7; TRBD1 aligns across 11 bases. The germline V gene has CDR1 SGHTA and CDR2 FQGNSA. The V segment lost 7 bases and the J segment 2 bases; nucleotides outside the gene matches: 4. The CDR3 runs to 14 residues. CDR3 sequence reads: CASTGQGGPYEQYF. The CDR3 DNA follows: TGTGCCAGCACGGGACAGGGGGGGCCCTACGAGCAGTACTTC.

The CDR3 is CASSVPGGPGKTQYF. In DNA, the CDR3 is TGTGCCAGCAGCGTACCGGGGGGGCCGGGGAAGACCCAGTACTTC. V is TRBV9 and J is TRBJ2-5; 8 bases are shared with TRBD2. Germline V gene lookup returns CDR1 SGDLS and CDR2 YYNGEE. V trimming: 1 base; J trimming: 6 bases; junction bases outside the gene matches: 8. The CDR3 sequence is 15 residues long.

V and J are TRBV5-8 and TRBJ2-7; 9 bases line up with TRBD1. Per germline, CDR1 SGHTS and CDR2 YDEGEE. This CDR3 region has 14 residues. V shed 4 bases, J shed 6 bases, and the junction held 8 bases outside the gene matches. CDR3 nucleotides: TGTGCCAGCAGCCCGGGGGACAGGGCTATCGAGCAGTACTTC. This sequence encodes CASSPGDRAIEQYF.

V and J are TRBV6-2 or TRBV6-3 and TRBJ2-3; tentatively, D is TRBD2 (6 bases). CDR3 length: 15 amino acids. V lost 2 bases to trimming and J lost 1 base, with 10 bases between them. Germline values: CDR1 MNHEY, CDR2 SVGEGT. For the CDR3, the DNA is TGTGCCAGCAGTTACGATGGCGGGGGCACAGATACGCAGTATTTT. Translation gives CASSYDGGGTDTQYF.

The J gene is TRBJ2-1, the V gene TRBV4-1, with D possibly TRBD1 on 5 matching bases. CDR1 and CDR2 (germline): MGHRA, YSYEKL. V lost 0 bases and J 4 bases, leaving 10 bases between the germline ends. The CDR3 spans 15 residues. The CDR3 nucleotides are TGCGCCAGCAGCCAAGATCGACAGAAATACAATGAGCAGTTCTTC. The encoded protein is CASSQDRQKYNEQFF.

This rearrangement joins TRBV25-1 to TRBJ2-1; TRBD2 matches 7 bases. V lost 10 bases, J lost 3 bases, and 9 bases stayed unmatched. This CDR3 contains 14 residues. Germline-derived CDR1 and CDR2 are MGHDK and SYGVNS. The CDR3 region has the DNA TGTGCCACCTCCGGGACTACTATCTACAATGAGCAGTTCTTC. This gives the protein CATSGTTIYNEQFF.

The rearrangement joins TRBV5-1 to TRBJ1-1; 10 bases agree with TRBD1. The V and J ends lost 4 bases and 5 bases, in that order; junction bases with no gene match: 17. CDR1 and CDR2 (germline): SGHRS, YFSETQ. This CDR3 has 18 residues. CDR3 amino acids: CASSRTPGQGSSGTEAFF. The CDR3 region has the DNA TGCGCCAGCAGCAGGACACCGGGACAGGGGAGTTCGGGAACTGAAGCTTTCTTT.

The chain carries TRBV28 and TRBJ2-7; 7 bases line up with TRBD1. The CDR3 covers 12 residues. Per the germline V gene, CDR1 is MDHEN and CDR2 is SYDVKM. J gave up 4 bases and V 7 bases, and 4 bases lay outside the gene matches. In DNA form, the CDR3 reads TGTGCCAGCAAGACAGGGTCGTACGAGCAGTACTTC. Its protein product is CASKTGSYEQYF.

The chain couples TRBV2 to TRBJ1-4, with 9 nucleotides matching TRBD1. Trimming cost V 5 bases and J 0 bases; bases outside gene matches: 10. The CDR3 loop spans 18 amino acids. The V gene's germline CDR1 is SNHLY and CDR2 FYNNEI. The CDR3 nucleotides are TGTGCCAGCAGTTCCCACGGGACAGGGTATACAACTAATGAAAAACTGTTTTTT. This gives the protein CASSSHGTGYTTNEKLFF.